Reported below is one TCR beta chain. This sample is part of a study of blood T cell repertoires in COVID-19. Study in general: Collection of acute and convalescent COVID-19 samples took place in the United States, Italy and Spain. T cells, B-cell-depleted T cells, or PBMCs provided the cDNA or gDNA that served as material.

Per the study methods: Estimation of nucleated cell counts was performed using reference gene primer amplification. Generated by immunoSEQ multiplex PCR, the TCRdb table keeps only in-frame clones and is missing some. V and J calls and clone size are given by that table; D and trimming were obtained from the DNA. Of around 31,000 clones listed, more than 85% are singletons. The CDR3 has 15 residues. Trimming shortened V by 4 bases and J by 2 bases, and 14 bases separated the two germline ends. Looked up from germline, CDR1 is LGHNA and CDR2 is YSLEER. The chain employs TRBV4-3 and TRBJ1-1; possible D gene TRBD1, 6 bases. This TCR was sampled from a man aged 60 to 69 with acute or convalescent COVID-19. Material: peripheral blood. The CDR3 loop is CASSPLGAINTEAFF. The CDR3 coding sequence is TGCGCCAGCAGCCCCTTGGGGGCTATAAACACTGAAGCTTTCTTT.